The TCR beta chain described here comes from a study of blood T cell repertoires in COVID-19 (dated by TCRdb to the early 2020s). Turning to the overall study: Collaborator samples came from the United States, Italy and Spain and covered acute and convalescent phases of COVID-19. Samples were obtained from the ongoing ImmuneRACE study (first 160 participants) and from roughly 1,300 subjects provided by 6 global collaborators. HLA class I and class II types, where available, came from metadata supplied by the sample provider rather than from assay-based typing. The material from the prospective study consisted of cDNA or gDNA derived from T cells, B-cell-depleted T cells, or PBMCs. A freely available public database, intended as a resource for researchers studying the immune response to SARS-CoV-2, is where the repertoires were released. Deeply sampled blood TCRbeta repertoires from subjects exposed to, actively infected with, or recovered from COVID-19 were included in the dataset. A de-identified subject ID, COVID-19 status, age in years and sex were almost always included in the sample metadata.

General study outcomes and caveats: How much clinical and demographic metadata was included differed by source and by participant, and the metadata was provided uncurated.

Turning to this clone: Its binding antigen is unknown. Per-base quality was not reported, and no clone a single base away is much larger than it.

TCRbeta CDR3 regions were amplified from genomic DNA using the immunoSEQ Assay, a bias-controlled multiplex PCR. Turning to the authors' computational methods: The number of nucleated cells in each sample was estimated by amplification of reference gene primers within the assay. To quantify the absolute abundance of each unique TCRbeta CDR3 rearrangement, sequence reads were collapsed and filtered. For each sample, productive Simpson clonality was calculated by taking the square root of Simpson's diversity index across productive rearrangements. In TCRdb, the immuneACCESS table is reduced to in-frame sequences with V and J assigned. These tables do not hold every clone; where another copy was compared, an unresolved V gene accounts for under half, and the others remain unexplained. The DNA was the basis for D and trimming; V, J and clone size are from that table. This sample has about 270,000 clones in its table, and 83% of those were observed once. The top ten hold approximately 9% of the sample.

Another Seattle source contributed samples from volunteer blood donors who had recovered from COVID-19. The collaborating institutions used their own protocols to collect whole blood in K2EDTA tubes. For TCRbeta analysis, collaborators shipped samples as frozen whole blood, isolated PBMCs, or DNA extracted from either of those sample types. This TCR derives from a woman aged 45-65 years who had recovered from COVID-19. Sequenced: peripheral blood.

The DNA sequence follows: TGTGCCAGCAGTGAATTGCCGGCCCCCCGGGACAATGAGCAGTTCTTC. Translated, this gives CASSELPAPRDNEQFF. The chain links TRBV25-1 with TRBJ2-1; the D gene assignment is ambiguous. The junction carries 15 bases between V and J, which are trimmed by 1 base and 5 bases respectively. Via the germline V gene, CDR1 is MGHDK and CDR2 SYGVNS. There are 16 amino acids in the CDR3, from cysteine to phenylalanine inclusive. Only the CDR3 region is kept as DNA, spanning 48 bases read in frame from base 1.